These 9 T cell receptor beta chains were sequenced from one sample in a study of cytomegalovirus exposure and HLA in healthy donors. The assay was immunoSEQ multiplex PCR, and TCRdb's table has in-frame clones only and misses some. The top ten hold around 1.5% of the sample, which has under 75,000 clones, approximately 97% seen once. The sequencing input was PBMCs. All receptors come from a woman under 30 in good health and CMV-seropositive.

The J gene is TRBJ1-2, the V gene TRBV7-9; possible D gene TRBD1, 5 bases. The V end lost 5 bases, the J end lost 4 bases, and 17 bases lay between the germline ends. The CDR3 loop spans 15 amino acids. The germline V gene has CDR1 SEHNR and CDR2 FQNEAQ (reference sequence). CDR3 nucleotide sequence: TGTGCCAGCAGCCACACAGGCACCACCGCCTATGGCTACACCTTC. Its protein product is CASSHTGTTAYGYTF. Full variable domain (missing parts from reference TRBV7-9 and TRBJ1-2): DTGVSQNPRHKITKRGQNVTFRCDPISEHNRLYWYRQTLGQGPEFLTYFQNEAQLEKSRLLSDRFSAERPKGSFSTLEIQRTEQGDSAMYLCASSHTGTTAYGYTFGSGTRLTVV.

J is TRBJ2-3 and V is TRBV5-1; TRBD2 matches at 10 bases. This CDR3 comprises 17 residues. Germline loops: CDR1 SGHRS, CDR2 YFSETQ. J gave up 2 bases and V 5 bases, and 11 bases lay outside the gene matches. The CDR3 bases are TGCGCCAGCAGTCCGGGAGCGGGAGGGATCCTCACAGATACGCAGTATTTT. Protein: CASSPGAGGILTDTQYF.

The V call is TRBV14, the J call TRBJ2-1; D ambiguous. The CDR3 totals 14 residues. CDR1 and CDR2 (germline): SGHDN, FVKESK. The germline V and J ends were trimmed by 1 base and 4 bases, with 8 bases remaining between them. CDR3 sequence: CASSQGGTYNEQFF. CDR3 in DNA: TGTGCCAGCAGCCAAGGCGGAACGTACAATGAGCAGTTCTTC.

The chain is built from TRBV7-3 and TRBJ2-1; a weak D match, TRBD2 (6 bases). V was trimmed by 1 base and J by 7 bases, leaving 11 bases between them. CDR3 length equals 14 residues. Germline assignment: CDR1 SGHTA and CDR2 FQGTGA. As DNA, the CDR3 is TGTGCCAGCAGCTTAAACAGACTAGTAAATGAGCAGTTCTTC. As protein: CASSLNRLVNEQFF. Full variable domain (remainder filled in from reference TRBV7-3 and TRBJ2-1): GAGVSQTPSNKVTEKGKYVELRCDPISGHTALYWYRQSLGQGPEFLIYFQGTGAADDSGLPNDRFFAVRPEGSVSTLKIQRTERGDSAVYLCASSLNRLVNEQFFGPGTRLTVL.

CDR3 in DNA: TGCAGCGTTGTCTACGGGGGGACCGATCAGCCCCAGCATTTT. Translated, it gives CSVVYGGTDQPQHF. This chain joins TRBV29-1 and TRBJ1-5, with D possibly being TRBD1 (5 bases). This CDR3 has 14 residues. Germline V gene sequence: CDR1 SQVTM, CDR2 ANQGSEA. V gave up 4 bases and J gave up 5 bases, with 15 bases separating them.

V is TRBV19 and J is TRBJ2-1, with 12 bases that match TRBD2. This CDR3 has 15 residues. The ends lost 4 bases at V and 5 bases at J; junction bases unmatched: 3. CDR1 is LNHDA, CDR2 SQIVND, per germline (reference sequence). The CDR3: CASSTSGRAHNEQFF. CDR3 nucleotides: TGTGCCAGTAGTACTAGCGGGAGGGCCCACAATGAGCAGTTCTTC. Supplemented by reference TRBV19 and TRBJ2-1, the full variable domain reads DGGITQSPKYLFRKEGQNVTLSCEQNLNHDAMYWYRQDPGQGLRLIYYSQIVNDFQKGDIAEGYSVSREKKESFPLTVTSAQKNPTAFYLCASSTSGRAHNEQFFGPGTRLTVL.

The rearrangement uses TRBV27 and TRBJ1-1, with unresolved D. CDR3 length equals 11 residues. Germline loops: CDR1 MNHEY, CDR2 SMNVEV (reference sequence). Trimming stripped 4 bases from V and 4 bases from J, with 4 bases between. The CDR3 is CASSSGTEAFF. DNA for the CDR3: TGTGCCAGCAGTTCGGGCACTGAAGCTTTCTTT.

The chain carries TRBV2 and TRBJ1-1, with D possibly matching TRBD1 (5 bases). Germline loops: CDR1 SNHLY, CDR2 FYNNEI. Trimming left V 8 bases short and J 6 bases short, with 16 bases between. The CDR3 extends over 13 amino acids. CDR3 in amino acids: CASLAQVIAEAFF. CDR3 DNA sequence: TGTGCCAGCTTAGCACAGGTTATCGCTGAAGCTTTCTTT.

V and J are TRBV11-2 and TRBJ1-1; D perhaps matches TRBD1 (5 bases). This CDR3 contains 15 residues. CDR1 is SGHAT, CDR2 FQNNGV, per germline. Trimming shortened V by 3 bases and J by 5 bases, and 16 bases separated the two germline ends. The CDR3 DNA is TGTGCCAGCAGCTTTGAAATTGTCGGGGGGACTGAAGCTTTCTTT. Protein sequence: CASSFEIVGGTEAFF.